These T cell receptor beta chains were read from a single sample in a study of cytomegalovirus exposure and HLA in healthy donors. TCRdb's copy holds only in-frame clones and misses some; the assay was immunoSEQ multiplex PCR. The sample records fewer than 200,000 clones, over 70% being singletons. The sequencing input was PBMCs. These receptors came from a woman in her 30s in good health and CMV-seronegative. CDR3s include the opening cysteine and the closing phenylalanine or tryptophan. The order of the fields is D gene, CDR3 length, V gene, clone size, J gene, CDR3 DNA, CDR3 protein. D genes are given only for firm matches. For some rows the clone size is stated as once, few or many, or as a class when expanded; others skip it.

.	14	TRBV27	.	TRBJ2-7	TGTGCCAGCAGTTTAAAAGGGAGCTCCTACGAGCAGTACTTC	CASSLKGSSYEQYF
TRBD1	15	TRBV5-4	few	TRBJ2-1	TGTGCCAGCAGCTCCGGGACAGGAAGGGCCAATGAGCAGTTCTTC	CASSSGTGRANEQFF
.	12	TRBV2	.	TRBJ2-7	TGTGCCAGCTCACAGGAAGACTACGAGCAGTACTTC	CASSQEDYEQYF
TRBD1	14	TRBV6-5	.	TRBJ1-2	TGTGCCAGCAGCTCTGGACAGGGGGCAGATGGCTACACCTTC	CASSSGQGADGYTF
.	18	TRBV13	.	TRBJ2-2	TGTGCCAGCAGCCCCCCATGGGTGACAGGTTCGAACACCGGGGAGCTGTTTTTT	CASSPPWVTGSNTGELFF
TRBD1	17	TRBV9	.	TRBJ1-2	TGTGCCAGCAGCGATAGTATAGACAGGGGGCTTAACTATGGCTACACCTTC	CASSDSIDRGLNYGYTF
.	14	TRBV7-8	.	TRBJ1-3	TGTGCCAGCAGCTTAGGGAGCTCTGGAAACACCATATATTTT	CASSLGSSGNTIYF
.	15	TRBV5-1	few	TRBJ1-1	TGCGCCAGCAGCTTGGGGTACAGCCTGAACACTGAAGCTTTCTTT	CASSLGYSLNTEAFF
.	14	TRBV7-9	few	TRBJ2-6	TGTGCCAGCAGCTTAGGGGCTGGGGCCAACGGCCTGACTTTC	CASSLGAGANGLTF
TRBD1	14	TRBV29-1	.	TRBJ1-3	TGCAGCGTTGAAGTGGGACAGTTAGGAAACACCATATATTTT	CSVEVGQLGNTIYF
TRBD1	17	TRBV19	.	TRBJ1-2	TGTGCCAGTTTCCCAAGGTCCGAGACAGGGGGTAACTATGGCTACACCTTC	CASFPRSETGGNYGYTF
.	15	TRBV6-5	.	TRBJ2-7	TGTGCCAGCAGTTACTCGGGAGCAAGCTCCTACGAGCAGTACTTC	CASSYSGASSYEQYF
TRBD1	14	TRBV19	.	TRBJ1-2	TGTGCCAGTAGTATCTCCGCAGGGGGCTATGGCTACACCTTC	CASSISAGGYGYTF
.	15	TRBV7-2	.	TRBJ2-3	TGTGCCAGCAGCTTAGTTGCGGGGGCAGTAGATACGCAGTATTTT	CASSLVAGAVDTQYF
TRBD2	18	TRBV4-3	.	TRBJ2-1	TGCGCCAGCAGCCAAGAGGACCCCGGGACTAGCCCTGCCTCCCTGCAGTTCTTC	CASSQEDPGTSPASLQFF
TRBD1	15	TRBV6-6	.	TRBJ1-6	TGTGCCAGCAGCCAACCTAGGGGGCTAGATTCACCCCTCCACTTT	CASSQPRGLDSPLHF
TRBD2	16	TRBV18	.	TRBJ2-5	TGTGCCAGCTCACCACCCACTAGCGGGGTGCGAGAGACCCAGTACTTC	CASSPPTSGVRETQYF
TRBD2	15	TRBV27	.	TRBJ2-3	TGTGCCAGCAACCGCGGGACTAGCGGTACAGATACGCAGTATTTT	CASNRGTSGTDTQYF
TRBD2	16	TRBV5-6	.	TRBJ2-1	TGTGCCAGCAGCTTGTTAGCGGGAGTCATCTACAATGAGCAGTTCTTC	CASSLLAGVIYNEQFF
TRBD2	17	TRBV28	.	TRBJ2-6	TGTGCCAGCACCCGAGCGGGGGTCCCCTCTGGGGCCAACGTCCTGACTTTC	CASTRAGVPSGANVLTF
.	15	TRBV10-2	.	TRBJ1-2	TGCGCCACCGCGGGGCGTATGGACCTAAGTTATGGCTACACCTTC	CATAGRMDLSYGYTF
TRBD1	18	TRBV28	.	TRBJ2-1	TGTGCCAGCAGCCCGGACAGGGGGCTTGGAGGTTCCTACAATGAGCAGTTCTTC	CASSPDRGLGGSYNEQFF
TRBD1	18	TRBV28	.	TRBJ2-7	TGTGCCAGCAGTTTAAAAAGGACAGGGGTTTATGGTGAATACGAGCAGTACTTC	CASSLKRTGVYGEYEQYF
.	14	TRBV25-1	.	TRBJ2-5	TGTGCCAGCAGTGACCCAGGATTGGAAGAGACCCAGTACTTC	CASSDPGLEETQYF
TRBD1	17	TRBV4-3	few	TRBJ1-2	TGCGCCAGCAGCCACCTGGGACAGGACCGTAAAATCTATGGCTACACCTTC	CASSHLGQDRKIYGYTF
TRBD1	14	TRBV6-1	.	TRBJ2-1	TGTGCCAGCAGGACAGGGCGGAACTACAATGAGCAGTTCTTC	CASRTGRNYNEQFF
TRBD1	16	TRBV28	few	TRBJ1-6	TGTGCCAGCAGCTTAGGACAGGGGGCTAATAATTCACCCCTCCACTTT	CASSLGQGANNSPLHF
TRBD1	14	TRBV9	.	TRBJ1-1	TGTGCCAGCAGCGGAGGGACAGGCAACACTGAAGCTTTCTTT	CASSGGTGNTEAFF
TRBD2	18	TRBV5-6	.	TRBJ2-5	TGTGCCAGCAGCTTTCAGGGACTAGCGGGGGGCAGCTTGGAGACCCAGTACTTC	CASSFQGLAGGSLETQYF